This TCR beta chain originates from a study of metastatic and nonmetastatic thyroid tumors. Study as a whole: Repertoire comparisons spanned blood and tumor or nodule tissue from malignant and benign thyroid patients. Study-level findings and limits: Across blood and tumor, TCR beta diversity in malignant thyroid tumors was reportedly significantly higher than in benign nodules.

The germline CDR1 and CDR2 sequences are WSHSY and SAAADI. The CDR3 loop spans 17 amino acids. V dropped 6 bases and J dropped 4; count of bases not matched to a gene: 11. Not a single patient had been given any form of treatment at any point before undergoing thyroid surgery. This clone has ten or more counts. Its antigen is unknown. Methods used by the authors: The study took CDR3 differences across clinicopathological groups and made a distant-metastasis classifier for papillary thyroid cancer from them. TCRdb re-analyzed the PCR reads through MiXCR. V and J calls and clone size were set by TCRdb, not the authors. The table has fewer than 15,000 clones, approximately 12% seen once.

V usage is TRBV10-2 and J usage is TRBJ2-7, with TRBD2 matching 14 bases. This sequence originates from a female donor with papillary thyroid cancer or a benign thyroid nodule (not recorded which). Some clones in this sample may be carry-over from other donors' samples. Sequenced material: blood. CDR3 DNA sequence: TGCGCCAGCAGGGGGACTAGCGGGAGTTCCCAGCGTTACGAGCAGTACTTC. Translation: CASRGTSGSSQRYEQYF.